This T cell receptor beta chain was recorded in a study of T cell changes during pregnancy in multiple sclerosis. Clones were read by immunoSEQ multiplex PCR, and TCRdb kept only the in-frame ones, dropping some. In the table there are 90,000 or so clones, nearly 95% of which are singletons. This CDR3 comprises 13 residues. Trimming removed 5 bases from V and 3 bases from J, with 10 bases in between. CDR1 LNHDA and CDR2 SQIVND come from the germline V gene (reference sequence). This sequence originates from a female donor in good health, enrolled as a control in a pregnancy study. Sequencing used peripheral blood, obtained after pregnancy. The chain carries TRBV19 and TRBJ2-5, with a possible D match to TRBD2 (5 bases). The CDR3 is CASSPDGEETQYF. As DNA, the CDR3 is TGTGCCAGTAGTCCCGACGGGGAAGAGACCCAGTACTTC.